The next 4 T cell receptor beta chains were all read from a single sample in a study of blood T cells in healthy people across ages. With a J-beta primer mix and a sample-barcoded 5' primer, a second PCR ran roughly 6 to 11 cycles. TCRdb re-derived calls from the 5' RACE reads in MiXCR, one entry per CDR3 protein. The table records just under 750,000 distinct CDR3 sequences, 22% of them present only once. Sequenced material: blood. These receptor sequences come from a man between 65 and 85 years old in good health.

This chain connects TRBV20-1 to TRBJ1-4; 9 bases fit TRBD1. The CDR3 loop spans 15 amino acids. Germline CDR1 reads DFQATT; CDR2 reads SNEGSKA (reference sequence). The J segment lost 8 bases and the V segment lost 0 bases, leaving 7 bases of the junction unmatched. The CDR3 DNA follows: TGCAGTGCTAGAGAGACCGGACAGGGGACGGAAAAACTGTTTTTT. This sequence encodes CSARETGQGTEKLFF.

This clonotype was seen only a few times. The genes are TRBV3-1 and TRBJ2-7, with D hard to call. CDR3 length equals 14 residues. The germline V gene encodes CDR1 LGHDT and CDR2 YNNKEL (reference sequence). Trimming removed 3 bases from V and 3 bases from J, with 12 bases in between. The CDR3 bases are TGTGCCAGCAGCCAGGGATCCCACCTCTACGAGCAGTACTTC. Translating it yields CASSQGSHLYEQYF.

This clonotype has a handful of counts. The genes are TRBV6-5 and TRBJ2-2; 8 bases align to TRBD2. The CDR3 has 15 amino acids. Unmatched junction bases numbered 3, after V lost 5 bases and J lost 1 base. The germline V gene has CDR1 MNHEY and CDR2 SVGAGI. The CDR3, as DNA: TGTGCCAGCAGTACCGGGACTAGGAACACCGGGGAGCTGTTTTTT. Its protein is CASSTGTRNTGELFF.

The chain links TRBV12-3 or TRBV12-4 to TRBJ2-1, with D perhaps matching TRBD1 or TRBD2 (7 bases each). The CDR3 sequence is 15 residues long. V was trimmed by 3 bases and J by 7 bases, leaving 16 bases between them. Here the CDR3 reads CASSFRQGGRNEQFF. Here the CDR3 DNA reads TGTGCCAGCAGTTTCCGACAGGGAGGGCGAAATGAGCAGTTCTTC.